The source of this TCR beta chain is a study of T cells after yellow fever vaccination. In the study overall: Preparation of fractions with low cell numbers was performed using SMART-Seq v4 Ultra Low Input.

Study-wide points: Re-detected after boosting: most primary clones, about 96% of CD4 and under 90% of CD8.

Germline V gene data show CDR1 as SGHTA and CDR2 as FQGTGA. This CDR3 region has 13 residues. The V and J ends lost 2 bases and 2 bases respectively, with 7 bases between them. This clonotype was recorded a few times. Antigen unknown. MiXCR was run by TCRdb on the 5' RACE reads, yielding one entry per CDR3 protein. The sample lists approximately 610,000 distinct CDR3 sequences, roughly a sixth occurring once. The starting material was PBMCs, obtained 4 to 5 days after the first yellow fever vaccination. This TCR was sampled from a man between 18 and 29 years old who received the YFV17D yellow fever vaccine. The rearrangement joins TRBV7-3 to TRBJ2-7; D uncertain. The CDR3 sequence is CASSLVGPYEQYF. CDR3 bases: TGTGCCAGCAGCTTAGTAGGTCCCTACGAGCAGTACTTC.